This T cell receptor (beta chain) came from a study of blood T cell repertoires in COVID-19. The data were produced by immunoSEQ multiplex PCR, yet TCRdb's version contains in-frame clones alone and is incomplete. Of some 450,000 clones detected, 80% to 90% appear once; the ten largest clones hold 0.8% to 0.9%. CDR3 size: 17 residues. Germline V gene sequence: CDR1 SQVTM, CDR2 ANQGSEA. V trimming: 7 bases; J trimming: 2 bases; junction bases outside the gene matches: 11. The receptor comes from a young man with COVID-19, enrolled during active disease. Input material: peripheral blood. The V call is TRBV29-1, the J call TRBJ2-1; 13 bases are shared with TRBD2. CDR3 sequence reads: CSASPGLAGRPYNEQFF. The CDR3 DNA sequence: TGCAGCGCTTCTCCGGGACTAGCGGGGAGGCCCTACAATGAGCAGTTCTTC.